One and the same sample provided the 6 T cell receptor beta chains below, sequenced in a study of T cell responses to AZD1222 COVID-19 vaccine. Libraries were prepared by immunoSEQ multiplex PCR; TCRdb keeps only in-frame clonotypes and omits some of them. Here the sample spans 75,000 to 95,000 clones, about nine tenths being singletons. The sample here was peripheral blood, taken 28 days after the second AZD1222 dose. The receptors shown here come from an adult who received the AZD1222 COVID-19 vaccine.

This clone was counted a single time. The chain joins TRBV9 to TRBJ2-5; the match to TRBD2 covers 7 bases. This CDR3 is 15 amino acids long. Germline trimming cut 0 bases from V and 2 bases from J; bases unmatched to any gene: 4. The germline V gene has CDR1 SGDLS and CDR2 YYNGEE. The CDR3, as DNA: TGTGCCAGCAGCGTAGCGGCGGGGGAACAAGAGACCCAGTACTTC. Its translation is CASSVAAGEQETQYF.

J is TRBJ2-7 and V is TRBV6-5, with 9 nucleotides matching TRBD1. CDR3 length: 14 residues. V was pared by 6 bases and J by 0 bases, with 3 bases of the junction left unmatched. The germline CDR1 and CDR2 sequences are MNHEY and SVGAGI. The chain's CDR3 is CASRRTGASYEQYF. In nucleotides, the CDR3 is TGTGCCAGCAGGAGGACAGGGGCCTCCTACGAGCAGTACTTC.

The sample holds one count of this clone. The genes are TRBV29-1 and TRBJ2-3, with D maybe TRBD1 (5 bases). V was shortened by 6 bases and J by 5 bases, with 18 bases between the two germline ends. Germline V gives CDR1 SQVTM, CDR2 ANQGSEA. This CDR3 is 14 amino acids long. CDR3 residues: CSVDNKGLGDTQYF. The CDR3 region has the DNA TGCAGCGTGGATAATAAGGGGCTGGGAGATACGCAGTATTTT.

CDR3 nucleotide sequence: TGTGCCAGCAGTGAAGCGGGGGATGGCTACACCTTC. Its protein is CASSEAGDGYTF. This chain connects TRBV6-1 to TRBJ1-2; D is possibly TRBD1 (5 bases). Germline loops: CDR1 MNHNS, CDR2 SASEGT. V was pared by 0 bases and J by 6 bases, with 5 bases between. CDR3 length: 12 amino acids.

This clone was recorded once. As DNA, the CDR3 is TGTGCCAGCAGCCCGGGACCGGCGCCTACTCAGTTCTTC. Encoded protein: CASSPGPAPTQFF. This chain uses TRBV6-2 or TRBV6-3 with TRBJ2-1; TRBD1 or TRBD2 may be the D gene (5 bases each). Germline values: CDR1 MNHEY, CDR2 SVGEGT. The CDR3 has 13 amino acids. Trimming removed 6 bases at V and 13 bases at J, with 19 bases between.

The chain recombines TRBV5-1 with TRBJ2-3, with TRBD2 identical over 12 bases. This CDR3 is 18 amino acids long. Germline V gene data show CDR1 as SGHRS and CDR2 as YFSETQ. J gave up 0 bases and V 3 bases, and 8 bases lay outside the gene matches. CDR3 coding DNA: TGCGCCAGCAGCTCACCACGGACTAGCGGGGTTAGCACAGATACGCAGTATTTT. Amino acids: CASSSPRTSGVSTDTQYF.